These 14 T cell receptor beta chains came from one sample sequenced in a study of blood T cell repertoires in COVID-19. Some clones are missing from TCRdb's copy, which holds only in-frame ones; the method was immunoSEQ multiplex PCR. In the table there are approximately 89,000 clones, over 75% of which are singletons. Sequenced input: peripheral blood. Source of these receptors: an older woman with acute or convalescent COVID-19.

The V gene is TRBV5-1, the J gene TRBJ1-1, with 7 bases aligning to TRBD1. The germline gives CDR1 SGHRS, CDR2 YFSETQ. V lost 0 bases, J lost 5 bases, and 4 bases stayed unmatched. This CDR3 is 14 amino acids long. CDR3 region: CASSLEAGGTEAFF. The CDR3 coding sequence is TGCGCCAGCAGCTTGGAGGCAGGGGGAACTGAAGCTTTCTTT.

Worth noting for this clone: One junction end disagrees with the germline gene, perhaps due to a read error. The gene calls are TRBV7-8 and TRBJ2-2; 13 nucleotides agree with TRBD2. The germline CDR1 and CDR2 sequences are SGHVS and FQNEAQ. This CDR3 has 15 amino acids. The CDR3 spells CASTLQTSGRGELFF. Written as DNA, the CDR3 is TGTGCCAGCACCTTACAGACTAGCGGGAGGGGGGAGCTGTTTTTT.

V gene TRBV28 combines with J gene TRBJ2-3; tentative D call: TRBD2 (6 bases). V lost 10 bases to trimming and J lost 2 bases, with 10 bases between them. Germline assignment: CDR1 MDHEN and CDR2 SYDVKM. The CDR3 spans 12 residues. CDR3 residues: CATRLDTDTQYF. CDR3 DNA: TGTGCCACCCGACTAGACACAGATACGCAGTATTTT.

The genes are TRBV25-1 and TRBJ2-5; D might be TRBD1 (6 bases). CDR1 is MGHDK and CDR2 is SYGVNS in the germline V gene. This CDR3 spans 13 amino acids. Trimming pared 4 bases from V and 5 bases from J, leaving 11 bases between. The CDR3 loop reads CASSAGELETQYF. The CDR3 region has the DNA TGTGCCAGCAGTGCAGGGGAGCTGGAGACCCAGTACTTC. Full variable domain (remainder filled in from reference TRBV25-1 and TRBJ2-5): EADIYQTPRYLVIGTGKKITLECSQTMGHDKMYWYQQDPGMELHLIHYSYGVNSTEKGDLSSESTVSRIRTEHFPLTLESARPSHTSQYLCASSAGELETQYFGPGTRLLVL.

The CDR3 region is CASSLATRQLEGNTIYF. In DNA, the CDR3 is TGCGCCAGCAGCTTGGCCACGAGGCAGCTAGAGGGAAACACCATATATTTT. The J gene is TRBJ1-3, the V gene TRBV5-1; unclear D gene. The CDR3 extends over 17 amino acids. The germline V gene encodes CDR1 SGHRS and CDR2 YFSETQ. V lost 0 bases and J 4 bases, leaving 17 bases between the germline ends. The full variable domain, completed using reference TRBV5-1 and TRBJ1-3, is KAGVTQTPRYLIKTRGQQVTLSCSPISGHRSVSWYQQTPGQGLQFLFEYFSETQRNKGNFPGRFSGRQFSNSRSEMNVSTLELGDSALYLCASSLATRQLEGNTIYFGEGSWLTVV.

The gene calls are TRBV6-5 and TRBJ1-1, with D uncertain. CDR1 and CDR2 from the germline V gene are MNHEY and SVGAGI. Deletions cut 10 bases from V and 0 bases from J, with 12 bases between. The length of the CDR3 is 13 residues. CDR3 coding DNA: TGTGCCACCCACGAACAGATGAACACTGAAGCTTTCTTT. Its protein is CATHEQMNTEAFF.

The chain is built from TRBV28 and TRBJ2-7, with 7 bases that match TRBD1. J lost 4 bases, V lost 6 bases, and 9 bases had no gene match. Per germline, CDR1 MDHEN and CDR2 SYDVKM. The CDR3 loop spans 14 amino acids. DNA for the CDR3: TGTGCCAGCAGACAAAGACAGGGATGGTACGAGCAGTACGTC. This codes for CASRQRQGWYEQYV.

The chain uses TRBV11-2 and TRBJ2-1, with D perhaps matching TRBD1 (6 bases). Trimming removed 6 bases from V and 10 bases from J, with 10 bases in between. The CDR3 has 11 residues. CDR1 SGHAT and CDR2 FQNNGV come from the germline V gene. The CDR3, as DNA: TGTGCCAGCAGTCAGGGGCCCGAGCAGTTCTTC. Protein: CASSQGPEQFF.

The CDR3 protein is CASSHQQGIYNEQFF. CDR3 nucleotides: TGCGCCAGCAGCCATCAACAGGGGATCTACAATGAGCAGTTCTTC. The V gene is TRBV4-3, the J gene TRBJ2-1; 7 nucleotides match TRBD1. The CDR3 has 15 residues. Trimming removed 3 bases from V and 3 bases from J; junction bases left unmatched: 5. Germline lookup yields CDR1 LGHNA and CDR2 YSLEER.

The rearrangement joins TRBV6-1 to TRBJ1-4; D perhaps matches TRBD1 (5 bases). V was pared by 2 bases and J by 8 bases, with 12 bases between. This CDR3 has 14 residues. Germline V gene lookup returns CDR1 MNHNS and CDR2 SASEGT. The DNA for the CDR3 is TGTGCCAGCAGTGAATCACAGGCCGGGGAAAAACTGTTTTTT. Amino acids: CASSESQAGEKLFF.

In nucleotides, the CDR3 is TGTGCCAGCATCCCTTCGGGGAAATCAGATACGCAGTATTTT. It specifies CASIPSGKSDTQYF. V is TRBV3-1 (or the pseudogene TRBV3-2) and J is TRBJ2-3; weak D call: TRBD2 (5 bases). The germline V gene encodes CDR1 LGHDT and CDR2 YNNKEL (reference sequence). The ends were cut back, 7 bases at V and 4 bases at J, with 15 bases in the middle. This CDR3 is 14 amino acids long.

The rearrangement links TRBV6-6 to TRBJ1-3; TRBD1 might be the D (5 bases). Trimming stripped 9 bases from V and 2 bases from J, with 17 bases between. Germline lookup yields CDR1 MNHNY and CDR2 SVGAGI (reference sequence). The CDR3 is 15 residues long. The DNA for the CDR3 is TGTGCCAGTCAGATTCTCGGGGGACCTGGAAACACCATATATTTT. Translation: CASQILGGPGNTIYF.

In this sample, this clone turned up once. The chain links TRBV11-2 to TRBJ2-1; TRBD2 matches 8 bases. The CDR3 runs to 16 residues. With V trimmed by 1 base and J by 6 bases, 8 bases remained unmatched. Germline CDR1 is SGHAT and CDR2 is FQNNGV. The CDR3 coding sequence is TGTGCCAGCAGCTTAGTAACCAGCGGGAGAGTCAATGAGCAGTTCTTC. Translation gives CASSLVTSGRVNEQFF.

This clone was detected ten times or more. The chain combines TRBV6-2 or TRBV6-3 with TRBJ1-2, with 8 bases matching TRBD1. The CDR3 sequence is 15 residues long. Trimming removed 5 bases from V and 2 bases from J; junction bases left unmatched: 7. CDR1 is MNHEY, CDR2 SVGEGT, per germline. The CDR3 bases are TGTGCCAGCAGTCTTGGAAGACAGGGGAACTATGGCTACACCTTC. This encodes CASSLGRQGNYGYTF.